This T cell receptor beta chain was retrieved from a study of shared clonotypes between healthy human individuals. Study outcomes and limitations: Sequencing depth was a factor that was expected to affect clonotype sharing among donors. Sampling involved blood alone; tissue repertoires likely differ.

Note on this clone: The antigen remains unidentified.

In the authors' workflow: Junction-only immunoSEQ data arrived without quality scores, meaning filtering differed. Profiling relied on immunoSEQ multiplex PCR, and the TCRdb table lists in-frame clones only, not all of them. D and trimming were read from the DNA, whereas the V and J calls and clone size are those reported in that table. The repertoire holds about 460,000 clones, with more than 70% as singletons. Donors were healthy HIV-negative adults without recently reported acute infections or vaccinations. The source is a woman aged 35 to 49 in good health. Some clones in this sample may be carry-over from other donors' samples. Specimen: PBMCs.

The CDR3 sequence is CASSQGTGNEQFF. For the CDR3, the DNA is TGTGCCAGCAGCCAAGGTACTGGCAATGAGCAGTTCTTC. The rearrangement links TRBV4-2 to TRBJ2-1, with D uncertain. Trimming cost V 1 base and J 6 bases, with 7 bases left between them. CDR3 size: 13 residues. Germline CDR1 is LGHNA and CDR2 is YNFKEQ.